This is a list of T cell receptor beta chains from one sample in a study of cytomegalovirus exposure and HLA in healthy donors. Sequencing used immunoSEQ multiplex PCR; TCRdb keeps in-frame clones, though not all of them. Found here are 250,000 to 350,000 clones, 80% to 90% of them singletons; the top ten hold roughly 4%. What was sequenced was PBMCs. The receptor source for this set is a middle-aged man in good health and CMV-seropositive. CDR3s include the opening cysteine and the closing phenylalanine or tryptophan. The D gene is left open where the match is weak. Where a row states a size, it is once, few, many or the class of an expanded clone; other rows omit it.

V	D	size	length	J	DNA	CDR3
TRBV19	TRBD2	NA	13	TRBJ2-3	TGTGCCAGTAGTGGCGGGACTAAGGCCACGCAGTATTTT	CASSGGTKATQYF
TRBV25-1	NA	NA	13	TRBJ2-5	TGTGCCAGCAGGGATCTAGCGCAAGAGACCCAGTACTTC	CASRDLAQETQYF
TRBV2	TRBD2	NA	16	TRBJ2-3	TGTGCCTGCGCTATCGGTGGGAGGGCCCTCGGAGATACGCAGTATTTT	CACAIGGRALGDTQYF
TRBV5-1	NA	NA	16	TRBJ2-1	TGCGCCAGCAGCCGCACCAAGGACAGAATCTACAATGAGCAGTTCTTC	CASSRTKDRIYNEQFF
TRBV10-1	NA	NA	14	TRBJ2-7	TGCGCCAGCAGTTCAGGGAATCAAAAATACGAGCAGTACTTC	CASSSGNQKYEQYF
TRBV27	TRBD2	once	17	TRBJ2-7	TGTGCCAGCAGTTTAGGAGGACTAGCGGGAGGGGGCTACGAGCAGTACTTC	CASSLGGLAGGGYEQYF
TRBV27	TRBD2	NA	15	TRBJ2-1	TGTGCCAGCAGTCAGTTTGCGGGAGGGTACAATGAGCAGTTCTTC	CASSQFAGGYNEQFF
TRBV5-6	NA	few	17	TRBJ2-6	TGTGCCAGCAGCTTGGGGGCCAGCCTCTCTGGGGCCAACGTCCTGACTTTC	CASSLGASLSGANVLTF
TRBV5-6	NA	NA	14	TRBJ2-3	TGTGCCAGCAGCTTGAGCCTCGGCGGGGATACGCAGTATTTT	CASSLSLGGDTQYF
TRBV15	NA	NA	19	TRBJ2-1	TGTGCCACCAGCACCCTCTGGGTGGGTGCGGAGGGCACCTACAATGAGCAGTTCTTC	CATSTLWVGAEGTYNEQFF
TRBV7-6	TRBD1	NA	14	TRBJ1-5	TGTGCCAGCAGCTTAGACACAGGGGGGCAGCCCCAGCATTTT	CASSLDTGGQPQHF
TRBV14	NA	NA	15	TRBJ1-3	TGTGCCAGCAGCCAAGGGCAGGGGCCTGGAAACACCATATATTTT	CASSQGQGPGNTIYF
TRBV7-9	NA	NA	14	TRBJ1-2	TGTGCCAGCAGCTTAGGGGCGGGCAGAGATGGCTACACCTTC	CASSLGAGRDGYTF
TRBV5-6	TRBD2	NA	16	TRBJ2-1	TGTGCCAGCAGCTTGGCCGAAGCGGGACGTTGGAATGAGCAGTTCTTC	CASSLAEAGRWNEQFF
TRBV4-1	NA	NA	16	TRBJ1-5	TGCGCCAGCAGCCACCCCTGGACAGATCGGAATCAGCCCCAGCATTTT	CASSHPWTDRNQPQHF
TRBV4-1	TRBD1	few	15	TRBJ1-5	TGCGCCAGCAGCCAAGGACAGGGCAATGGTCAGCCCCAGCATTTT	CASSQGQGNGQPQHF
TRBV14	NA	NA	19	TRBJ2-1	TGTGCCAGCAGCCACCGACAGGCCTATCGGTCCTCACCCTACAATGAGCAGTTCTTC	CASSHRQAYRSSPYNEQFF
TRBV13	NA	NA	13	TRBJ1-2	TGTGCCAGCAGCTTAGTAGGGGATTATGGCTACACCTTC	CASSLVGDYGYTF
TRBV5-4	TRBD2	NA	16	TRBJ2-5	TGTGCCAGCAGCACCAAGACTAGCGGGAAGGGGGAGACCCAGTACTTC	CASSTKTSGKGETQYF
TRBV29-1	TRBD1	NA	15	TRBJ2-7	TGCAGCGTGAACATCCGGGACAGCAAACCCTACGAGCAGTACTTC	CSVNIRDSKPYEQYF
TRBV10-1	TRBD1	NA	16	TRBJ2-7	TGCGCCAGCAGTGAGTCCCGGACAGGTTTTTACTACGAGCAGTACTTC	CASSESRTGFYYEQYF
TRBV2	NA	few	12	TRBJ2-1	TGTGCCAGCACCCCTGAGGGGGATGAGCAGTTCTTC	CASTPEGDEQFF
TRBV5-1	NA	NA	15	TRBJ2-1	TGCGCCAGCAGCTCAACGGGGGGCACCTACAATGAGCAGTTCTTC	CASSSTGGTYNEQFF
TRBV9	TRBD1	NA	16	TRBJ2-3	TGTGCCAGCAGCGTCGGGACAGGGGGCGGCACAGATACGCAGTATTTT	CASSVGTGGGTDTQYF
TRBV7-9	TRBD1	NA	14	TRBJ1-2	TGTGCCAGCAGCTTCCTGGACAGGGCGTATGGCTACACCTTC	CASSFLDRAYGYTF
TRBV18	NA	NA	13	TRBJ1-2	TGTGCCAGCTCACCAGAGCGGGACTATGGCTACACCTTC	CASSPERDYGYTF
TRBV25-1	NA	NA	16	TRBJ2-6	TGTGCCAGCAGCGGGACATTCTACTCTGGGGCCAACGTCCTGACTTTC	CASSGTFYSGANVLTF
TRBV19	TRBD1	NA	14	TRBJ2-7	TGTGCCAGTAGTAGAATAGGACAGGGCTACGAGCAGTACTTC	CASSRIGQGYEQYF
TRBV28	TRBD2	NA	15	TRBJ2-1	TGTGCCAGCAGTTCTTCTAGCGGGAGGGACGATGAGCAGTTCTTC	CASSSSSGRDDEQFF
TRBV29-1	NA	NA	15	TRBJ1-1	TGCAGCGTTGGACAGGCCTCTAGGGGGAACACTGAAGCTTTCTTT	CSVGQASRGNTEAFF
TRBV11-2	TRBD1	NA	14	TRBJ2-7	TGTGCCAGCAGCCCCGACAGGGAAACCGCCGAGCAGTACTTC	CASSPDRETAEQYF
TRBV5-1	TRBD1	NA	17	TRBJ1-5	TGCGCCAGCAGCTTCTTTCGGGACAGGTTAGGTAATCAGCCCCAGCATTTT	CASSFFRDRLGNQPQHF
TRBV2	TRBD2	NA	15	TRBJ2-5	TGTGCCAGCAGTCCCGAGACTAGCGGGAGTGAGACCCAGTACTTC	CASSPETSGSETQYF
TRBV19	NA	NA	16	TRBJ2-2	TGTGCCAGTAGGGGAGCCCCAGGGGCTTACACCGGGGAGCTGTTTTTT	CASRGAPGAYTGELFF
TRBV5-1	NA	few	15	TRBJ1-1	TGCGCCAGCAGCTTGGTCGTACAAACGAACACTGAAGCTTTCTTT	CASSLVVQTNTEAFF
TRBV10-3	TRBD2	NA	17	TRBJ2-2	TGTGCCGTGAGGGTGACTAGCGGGAGGGCCCAAACCGGGGAGCTGTTTTTT	CAVRVTSGRAQTGELFF
TRBV5-4	NA	once	15	TRBJ2-2	TGTGCCAGCAGTTTCGGACAGACGAACACCGGGGAGCTGTTTTTT	CASSFGQTNTGELFF
TRBV4-3	NA	NA	13	TRBJ2-7	TGCGCCAGCAGCAGGGACTCCCTCTACGAGCAGTACTTC	CASSRDSLYEQYF
TRBV28	NA	NA	14	TRBJ1-3	TGTGCCAGCAGTCCCCACGGCTCTGGAAACACCATATATTTT	CASSPHGSGNTIYF
TRBV28	TRBD1	NA	16	TRBJ1-5	TGTGCCAGCACGACAGGGGGTAGTACGGGCAATCAGCCCCAGCATTTT	CASTTGGSTGNQPQHF
TRBV7-8	NA	once	15	TRBJ2-1	TGTGCCAGCAGCTTAGTAAATATGGGGCCAAATGAGCAGTTCTTC	CASSLVNMGPNEQFF
TRBV15	TRBD1	NA	15	TRBJ1-2	TGTGCCACCAGCAGGGGGACAGGGGGGGTCTATGGCTACACCTTC	CATSRGTGGVYGYTF
TRBV4-3	TRBD1	NA	14	TRBJ2-7	TGCGCCAGCAGCCAAGGCCAGGGGGCCTACGAGCAGTACTTC	CASSQGQGAYEQYF
TRBV2	TRBD2	NA	16	TRBJ2-4	TGTGCCAGCAGTGGGGGGAGCGGGAGGGCCTCAAACATTCAGTACTTC	CASSGGSGRASNIQYF
TRBV5-6	TRBD1	NA	16	TRBJ2-2	TGTGCCAGCAGCCGGGACAGGGGACTGAACACCGGGGAGCTGTTTTTT	CASSRDRGLNTGELFF
TRBV12-1	NA	NA	17	TRBJ2-1	TGTGCCAGCAGCCTCCGGACTAGTGGGTTCGGCTACAATGAGCAGTTCTTC	CASSLRTSGFGYNEQFF
TRBV19	TRBD1	NA	14	TRBJ2-2	TGTGCCAGTAGCTGGACAGGGGGCACCGGGGAGCTGTTTTTT	CASSWTGGTGELFF
TRBV11-2	NA	NA	11	TRBJ2-1	TGTGCCAGCAGCCCCCGACATGGTGGGTTCTTC	CASSPRHGGFF
TRBV4-1	NA	few	14	TRBJ1-1	TGCGCCAGCAGCCTAAATCGGGGGGGCACTGAAGCTTTCTTT	CASSLNRGGTEAFF
TRBV27	NA	NA	12	TRBJ2-7	TGTGCCAGTTCAGGACTTACCTACGAGCAGTACTTC	CASSGLTYEQYF
TRBV7-3	TRBD1	once	16	TRBJ2-1	TGTGCCAGCAGCTTGGGGACAGGGGGGTCCTACAATGAGCAGTTCTTC	CASSLGTGGSYNEQFF
TRBV6-1	NA	NA	13	TRBJ1-2	TGTGCCAGCAGTATGAGGCGAGACTATGGCTACACCTTC	CASSMRRDYGYTF
TRBV27	NA	NA	14	TRBJ2-7	TGTGCCAGCAGTTTGGAGCAGGGGTCCTACGAGCAGTACTTC	CASSLEQGSYEQYF
TRBV28	NA	NA	15	TRBJ1-4	TGTGCCAGCAAACGCGACCACAGTTCTAATGAAAAACTGTTTTTT	CASKRDHSSNEKLFF
TRBV5-1	NA	NA	15	TRBJ2-7	TGCGCCAGCTGTTTGTTGGGCGGGCTAACCTACGAGCAGTACTTC	CASCLLGGLTYEQYF
TRBV4-3	TRBD1	NA	14	TRBJ2-7	TGCGCCAGCAGCCTGGGACAGGGGCTGAACGAGCAGTACTTC	CASSLGQGLNEQYF
TRBV14	TRBD1	NA	15	TRBJ2-7	TGTGCCAGCAGACAGACAGGGGGCCGTTCCTACGAGCAGTACTTC	CASRQTGGRSYEQYF
TRBV7-2	TRBD2	NA	18	TRBJ2-3	TGTGCCAGCAGCTTTAAGGCCGGCGGGAGTAGTGGCACAGATACGCAGTATTTT	CASSFKAGGSSGTDTQYF
TRBV19	NA	NA	11	TRBJ1-5	TGTGCCAGTAGTGGGCCTCCGCCCCAGCATTTT	CASSGPPPQHF
TRBV4-2	NA	NA	13	TRBJ2-1	TGTGCCAGCAGCCAAGCAACTAGTCAGGAGCAGTTCTTC	CASSQATSQEQFF